This TCR beta chain derives from a study of cytomegalovirus exposure and HLA in healthy donors (dated by TCRdb to between 2016 and 2019). Notes on the research overall: The 666 repertoires of the first cohort and the roughly 120 validation repertoires were produced on the same platform, according to a later analysis. The study aimed to test whether signatures of past pathogen exposure could be identified by cataloging public T cell receptors. To predict cytomegalovirus infection status, the study combined high-throughput TCR immunosequencing, statistical association of individual TCRs with disease status, and machine learning. Along with the roughly 670-subject first cohort, a separate validation cohort of over a hundred different subjects was used. What the research found in general, with its limitations: Subsequent analysis determined that TCRs grouped into clusters in the first cohort also showed a tendency toward co-occurrence across the approximately 110 validation repertoires, and roughly 95% of cluster scores exceeded 0. A later analysis lacked HLA typing for the validation cohort, so it scored co-occurrence in that cohort across all 120 repertoires. The study gave a list of 150 to 200 TCR beta chains associated with cytomegalovirus. Most TCR sequences were observed very rarely across donors, whereas some public TCRs were present in many individuals. Cytomegalovirus status was reported to be diagnosed by the classifier with high specificity and sensitivity in both the original and validation cohorts. The authors suggested that the approach could potentially be generalized to other disease states and immunological phenotypes. Three of the identified cytomegalovirus-associated TCR beta chains were confirmed in vitro to be specific for cytomegalovirus antigens.

About this clone itself: This clone's antigen is unknown. Base quality data are lacking; no much larger clone is found one base away.

The library was prepared using the immunoSEQ multiplex PCR assay. Concerning the study's data processing: To diagnose cytomegalovirus status from the catalog of TCR beta chain sequences, a statistical classification framework was built. TCRdb provides this immuneACCESS table in a form limited to in-frame rearrangements. Some clones are lacking; in checked studies, under half of them reflect an unresolved V gene, and why the rest are absent is not known. D and trimming come from the DNA, and the V and J calls and clone size come from that table. This sample is represented by about 38,000 clones; approximately 92% of them were singletons. The ten largest clones represent about 3% of the sample. CDR1 and CDR2, per the germline V gene (reference sequence), are LNHDA and SQIVND. CDR3 length: 14 amino acids, cysteine to phenylalanine. Only the CDR3 part of the read is kept: 42 bases, read in frame from the first base. Relative to germline, V is 5 bases shorter and J is 5 bases shorter, with 15 bases between their ends.

The donors belonged to the validation cohort of roughly 120 subjects, which was separate from the roughly 680-subject first cohort. The sequence derives from a man in his late teens or twenties in good health and CMV-seronegative. The chain is encoded by TRBV19 joined to TRBJ2-5, with a tentative D gene TRBD1 over 5 matching bases. The sequenced sample consisted of PBMCs. The DNA is as follows: TGTGCCAGTAGTCCCTTAGGGGCAGTCGAGACCCAGTACTTC. This translates into CASSPLGAVETQYF.